This T cell receptor (beta chain) was captured by sequencing in a study of cytomegalovirus exposure and HLA in healthy donors. The CDR3 is made up of 15 amino acids. Germline V gene sequence: CDR1 MDHEN, CDR2 SYDVKM. Primers for the PCR totalled 60 Vbeta and 13 Jbeta. Only in-frame clones appear in the TCRdb table, and some are missing; sequencing was by immunoSEQ multiplex PCR. Here the sample spans 90,000 to 140,000 clones, nearly 85% being singletons. The rearrangement links TRBV28 to TRBJ2-5, with 8 nucleotides matching TRBD1. The last part of the DNA fits TRBJ2-7 better; the J call may be wrong. Material for sequencing was PBMCs. The TCR sequence derives from a man aged 18 to 35 in good health and CMV-seronegative. The chain's CDR3 is CASTSPQGAAYEQYF. CDR3 nucleotides: TGTGCCAGCACCTCACCGCAGGGGGCCGCCTACGAGCAGTACTTC.